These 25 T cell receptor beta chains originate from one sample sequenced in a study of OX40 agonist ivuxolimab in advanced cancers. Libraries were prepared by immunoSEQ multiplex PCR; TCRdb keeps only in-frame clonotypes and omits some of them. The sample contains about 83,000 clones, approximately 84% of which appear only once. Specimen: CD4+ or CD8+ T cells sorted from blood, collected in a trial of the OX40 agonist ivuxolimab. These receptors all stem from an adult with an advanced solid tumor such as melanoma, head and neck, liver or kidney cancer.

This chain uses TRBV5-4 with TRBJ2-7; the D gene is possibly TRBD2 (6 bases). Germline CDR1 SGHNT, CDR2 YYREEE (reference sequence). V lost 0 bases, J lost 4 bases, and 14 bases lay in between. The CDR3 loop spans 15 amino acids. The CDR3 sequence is CASSLGSGEGYEQYF. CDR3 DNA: TGTGCCAGCAGCTTGGGCTCGGGAGAGGGGTACGAGCAGTACTTC.

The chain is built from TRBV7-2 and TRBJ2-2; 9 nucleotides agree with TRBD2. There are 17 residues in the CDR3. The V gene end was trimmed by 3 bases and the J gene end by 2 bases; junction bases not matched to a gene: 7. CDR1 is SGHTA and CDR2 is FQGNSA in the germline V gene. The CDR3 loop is CASSLRLAALNTGELFF. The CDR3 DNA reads TGTGCCAGCAGCTTGCGACTAGCGGCACTAAACACCGGGGAGCTGTTTTTT.

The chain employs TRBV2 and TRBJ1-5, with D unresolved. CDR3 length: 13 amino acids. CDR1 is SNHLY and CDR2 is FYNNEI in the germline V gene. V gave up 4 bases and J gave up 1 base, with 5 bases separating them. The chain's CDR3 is CASSADSNQPQHF. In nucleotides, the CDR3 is TGTGCCAGCAGTGCGGACAGCAATCAGCCCCAGCATTTT.

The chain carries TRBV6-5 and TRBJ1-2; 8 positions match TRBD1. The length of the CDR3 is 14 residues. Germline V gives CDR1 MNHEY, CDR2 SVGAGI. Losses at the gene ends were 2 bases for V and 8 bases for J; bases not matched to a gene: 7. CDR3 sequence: CASSYGQGIEGYTF. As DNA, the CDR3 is TGTGCCAGCAGTTACGGACAGGGAATAGAGGGCTACACCTTC.

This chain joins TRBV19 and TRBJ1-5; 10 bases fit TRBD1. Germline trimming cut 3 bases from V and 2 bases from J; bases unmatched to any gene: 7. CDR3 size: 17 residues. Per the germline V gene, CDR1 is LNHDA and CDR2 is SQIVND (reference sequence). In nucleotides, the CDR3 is TGTGCCAGTAGTATCCTGGGCGGGACAGGGGGCAATCAGCCCCAGCATTTT. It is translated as CASSILGGTGGNQPQHF.

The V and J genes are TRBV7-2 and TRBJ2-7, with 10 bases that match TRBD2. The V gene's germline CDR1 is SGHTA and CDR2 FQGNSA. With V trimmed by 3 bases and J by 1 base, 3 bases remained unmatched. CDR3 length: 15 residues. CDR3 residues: CASSFDSGRSYEQYF. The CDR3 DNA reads TGTGCCAGCAGCTTTGATAGCGGGAGGTCCTACGAGCAGTACTTC.

CDR3 DNA: TGTGCCAGCAGCTTCCCCACAAGCGGGAGAGAGACCCAGTACTTC. As protein: CASSFPTSGRETQYF. This rearrangement joins TRBV7-2 to TRBJ2-5; 8 bases agree with TRBD2. Germline lookup yields CDR1 SGHTA and CDR2 FQGNSA. V shed 3 bases and J 4 bases; nucleotides not matched to a gene: 7. CDR3 length: 15 residues.

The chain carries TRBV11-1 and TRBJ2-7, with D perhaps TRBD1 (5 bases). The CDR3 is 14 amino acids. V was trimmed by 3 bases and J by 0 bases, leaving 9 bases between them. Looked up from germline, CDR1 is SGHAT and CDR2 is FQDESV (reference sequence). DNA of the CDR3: TGTGCCAGCAGCTTCGACAGAGACTCCTACGAGCAGTACTTC. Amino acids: CASSFDRDSYEQYF.

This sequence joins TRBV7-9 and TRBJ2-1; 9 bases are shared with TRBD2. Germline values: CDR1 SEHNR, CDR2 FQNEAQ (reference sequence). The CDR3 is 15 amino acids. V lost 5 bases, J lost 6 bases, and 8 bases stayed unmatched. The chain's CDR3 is CASSPPGTSSNEQFF. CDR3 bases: TGTGCCAGCAGCCCCCCCGGGACTAGCTCCAATGAGCAGTTCTTC.

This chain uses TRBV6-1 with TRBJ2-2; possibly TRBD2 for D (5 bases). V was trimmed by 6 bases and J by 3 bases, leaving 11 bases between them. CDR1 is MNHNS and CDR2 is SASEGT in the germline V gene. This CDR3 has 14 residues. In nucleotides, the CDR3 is TGTGCCAGCAGCCTAGGACTCCACACCGGGGAGCTGTTTTTT. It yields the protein CASSLGLHTGELFF.

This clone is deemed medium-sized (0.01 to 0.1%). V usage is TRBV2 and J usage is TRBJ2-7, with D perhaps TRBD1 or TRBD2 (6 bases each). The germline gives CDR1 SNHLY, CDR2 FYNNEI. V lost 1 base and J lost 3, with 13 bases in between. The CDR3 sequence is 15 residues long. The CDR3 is CASSEVGGNYYEQYF. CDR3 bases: TGTGCCAGCAGTGAAGTGGGGGGCAATTACTACGAGCAGTACTTC.

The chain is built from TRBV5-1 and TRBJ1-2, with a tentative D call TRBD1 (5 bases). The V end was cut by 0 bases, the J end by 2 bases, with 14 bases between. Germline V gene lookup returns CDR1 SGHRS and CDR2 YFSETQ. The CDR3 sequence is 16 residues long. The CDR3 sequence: CASSLGGSGTNYGYTF. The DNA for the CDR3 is TGCGCCAGCAGCTTGGGGGGCAGTGGGACGAACTATGGCTACACCTTC.

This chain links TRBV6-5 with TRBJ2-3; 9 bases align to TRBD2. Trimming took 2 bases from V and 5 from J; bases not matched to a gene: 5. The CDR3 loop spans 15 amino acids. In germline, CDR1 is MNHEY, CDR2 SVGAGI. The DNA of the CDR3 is TGTGCCAGCAGTTACCGGGCGGGAGGGATAGATACGCAGTATTTT. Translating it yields CASSYRAGGIDTQYF.

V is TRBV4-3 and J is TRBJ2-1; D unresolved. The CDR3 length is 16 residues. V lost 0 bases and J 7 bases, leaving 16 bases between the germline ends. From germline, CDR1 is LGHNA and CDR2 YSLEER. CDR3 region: CASSQDRRSIGNEQFF. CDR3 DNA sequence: TGCGCCAGCAGCCAAGATCGGCGTTCAATAGGTAATGAGCAGTTCTTC.

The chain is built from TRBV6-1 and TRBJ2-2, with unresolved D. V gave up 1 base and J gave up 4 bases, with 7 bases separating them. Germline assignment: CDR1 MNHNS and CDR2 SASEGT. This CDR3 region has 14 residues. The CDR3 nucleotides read TGTGCCAGCAGTGAAGTAAACCTCACCGGGGAGCTGTTTTTT. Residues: CASSEVNLTGELFF.

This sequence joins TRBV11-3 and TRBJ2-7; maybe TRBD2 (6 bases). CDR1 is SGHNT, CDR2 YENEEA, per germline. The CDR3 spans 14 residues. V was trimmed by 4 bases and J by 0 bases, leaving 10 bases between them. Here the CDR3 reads CASSSPGVSYEQYF. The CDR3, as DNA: TGTGCCAGCAGCTCACCGGGGGTCTCCTACGAGCAGTACTTC.

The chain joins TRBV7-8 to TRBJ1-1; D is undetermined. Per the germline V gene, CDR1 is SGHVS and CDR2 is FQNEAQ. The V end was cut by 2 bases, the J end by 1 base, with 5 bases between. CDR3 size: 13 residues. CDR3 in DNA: TGTGCCAGCAGCTTAAGATGGAACACTGAAGCTTTCTTT. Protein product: CASSLRWNTEAFF.

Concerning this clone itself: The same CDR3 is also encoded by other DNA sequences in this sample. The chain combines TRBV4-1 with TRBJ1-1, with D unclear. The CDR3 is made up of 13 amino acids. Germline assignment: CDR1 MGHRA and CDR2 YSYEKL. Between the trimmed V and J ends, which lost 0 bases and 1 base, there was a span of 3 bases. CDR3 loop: CASSQDRNTEAFF. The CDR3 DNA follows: TGCGCCAGCAGCCAAGACCGGAACACTGAAGCTTTCTTT.

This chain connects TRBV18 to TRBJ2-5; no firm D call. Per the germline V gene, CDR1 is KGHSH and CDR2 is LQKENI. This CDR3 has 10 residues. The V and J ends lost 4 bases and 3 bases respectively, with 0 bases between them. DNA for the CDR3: TGTGCCAGCTCACAAGAGACCCAGTACTTC. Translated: CASSQETQYF.

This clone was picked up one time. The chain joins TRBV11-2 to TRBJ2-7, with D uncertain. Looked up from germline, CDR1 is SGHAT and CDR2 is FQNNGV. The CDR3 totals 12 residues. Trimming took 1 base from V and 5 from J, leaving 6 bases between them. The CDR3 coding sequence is TGTGCCAGCAGCTTAGCCGGCCACGAGCAGTACTTC. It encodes CASSLAGHEQYF. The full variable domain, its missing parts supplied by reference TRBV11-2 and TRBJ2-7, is EAGVAQSPRYKIIEKRQSVAFWCNPISGHATLYWYQQILGQGPKLLIQFQNNGVVDDSQLPKDRFSAERLKGVDSTLKIQPAKLEDSAVYLCASSLAGHEQYFGPGTRLTVT.

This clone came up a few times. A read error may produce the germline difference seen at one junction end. The CDR3 DNA follows: TGTGCCAGCAGCGTAACAGGGGGCGCGGCTGAAGCTTTCTTT. Its protein product is CASSVTGGAAEAFF. The genes are TRBV7-3 and TRBJ1-1; 9 bases agree with TRBD1. This CDR3 has 14 amino acids. The germline V gene has CDR1 SGHTA and CDR2 FQGTGA.

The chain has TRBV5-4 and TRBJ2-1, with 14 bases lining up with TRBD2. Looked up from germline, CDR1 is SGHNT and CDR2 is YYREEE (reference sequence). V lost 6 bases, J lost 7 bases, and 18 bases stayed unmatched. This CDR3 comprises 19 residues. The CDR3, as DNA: TGTGCCAGCACCCCTGGACTAGCGGGAGGTGTCAAACCGGTGAATGAGCAGTTCTTC. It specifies CASTPGLAGGVKPVNEQFF. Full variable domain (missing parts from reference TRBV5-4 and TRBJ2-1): ETGVTQSPTHLIKTRGQQVTLRCSSQSGHNTVSWYQQALGQGPQFIFQYYREEENGRGNFPPRFSGLQFPNYSSELNVNALELDDSALYLCASTPGLAGGVKPVNEQFFGPGTRLTVL.

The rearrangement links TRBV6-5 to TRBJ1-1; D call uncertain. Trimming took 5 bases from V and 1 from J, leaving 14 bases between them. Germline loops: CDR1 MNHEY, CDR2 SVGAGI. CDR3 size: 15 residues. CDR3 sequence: CASSPSPNRNTEAFF. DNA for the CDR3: TGTGCCAGCAGTCCGTCGCCTAACAGGAACACTGAAGCTTTCTTT.

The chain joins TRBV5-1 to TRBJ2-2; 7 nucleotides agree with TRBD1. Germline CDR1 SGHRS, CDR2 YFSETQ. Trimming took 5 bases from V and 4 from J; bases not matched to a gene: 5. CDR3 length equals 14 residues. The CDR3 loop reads CASSEGAGTGELFF. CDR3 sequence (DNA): TGCGCCAGCAGTGAGGGGGCAGGCACCGGGGAGCTGTTTTTT.

The CDR3 is CARSLAKENFATNEKLFF. For the CDR3, the DNA is TGTGCCAGAAGCTTAGCAAAAGAGAATTTCGCAACTAATGAAAAACTGTTTTTT. The chain employs TRBV7-5 and TRBJ1-4. TRBV7-5 is an annotated pseudogene. This CDR3 is built from 18 residues.